These T cell receptor beta chains were read from a single sample in a study of cytomegalovirus exposure and HLA in healthy donors. TCRdb's copy holds only in-frame clones and misses some; the assay was immunoSEQ multiplex PCR. The data show 200,000 to 250,000 clones, with roughly 82% seen just once and 5% to 6.5% held by the top ten. Sequences were obtained from PBMCs. The receptors shown here come from a woman between 35 and 50 years old in good health and CMV-seropositive. CDR3s include the opening cysteine and the closing phenylalanine or tryptophan. Each record gives: V gene, J gene, clone size, D gene, CDR3 DNA, CDR3 protein. A D gene is named only where the DNA matches it firmly. The listing skips clone size in some rows; elsewhere it reads once, few, many or a size class.

>TRBV9|TRBJ1-1|.|.
TGTGCCAGCAGCGTAGAGGCGGCTGGAGGTGAAGCTTTCTTT
CASSVEAAGGEAFF
>TRBV7-2|TRBJ2-3|.|.
TGTGCCAGCAGCCCCGTCGTAGCCGTTAGCACAGATACGCAGTATTTT
CASSPVVAVSTDTQYF
>TRBV7-9|TRBJ2-1|few|TRBD1
TGTGCCAGCAGCACCTGGACAGGGCCCCTAAGGAACAATGAGCAGTTCTTC
CASSTWTGPLRNNEQFF
>TRBV7-9|TRBJ1-4|.|.
TGTGCCAGCACCCTCAGTGGTGGGCCTGAAAAACTGTTTTTT
CASTLSGGPEKLFF
>TRBV27|TRBJ1-5|.|TRBD1
TGTGCCACCCGGTTACAGGGGGCCGGACAGCCCCAGCATTTT
CATRLQGAGQPQHF
>TRBV18|TRBJ1-2|.|.
TGTGCCAGCTCACCACGAGCAGGGAGGACCTATGGCTACACCTTC
CASSPRAGRTYGYTF
>TRBV11-2|TRBJ2-1|.|TRBD2
TGTGCCAGCAGCCTTAGCGGGGGGGCCTACAATGAGCAGTTCTTC
CASSLSGGAYNEQFF
>TRBV6-5|TRBJ1-1|few|.
TGTGCCAGCAGTTCGGCAGGGGCAGGGATGAACACTGAAGCTTTCTTT
CASSSAGAGMNTEAFF
>TRBV9|TRBJ2-2|.|TRBD2
TGTGCCAGCAGCGTCCGGCGGGAGGGAAACACCGGGGAGCTGTTTTTT
CASSVRREGNTGELFF
>TRBV7-6|TRBJ2-5|.|.
TGTGCCAGCAGCTCAGAAACCTCGGGACTCTCGGAGACCCAGTACTTC
CASSSETSGLSETQYF
>TRBV5-8|TRBJ1-5|.|.
TGTGCCAGCAGCGTAGCGGCCTTTCAGCCCCAGCATTTT
CASSVAAFQPQHF
>TRBV10-3|TRBJ2-7|few|.
TGTGCCATCAGTGATCTACGGGATGACGAGCAGTACTTC
CAISDLRDDEQYF
>TRBV5-1|TRBJ2-3|.|.
TGCGCCAGCAAGAACGCACAATTTAGCACAGATACGCAGTATTTT
CASKNAQFSTDTQYF
>TRBV18|TRBJ1-2|.|TRBD1
TGTGCCAGCTCACCACCGGGGACAGACGACTACACCTTC
CASSPPGTDDYTF
>TRBV19|TRBJ1-5|.|TRBD1
TGTGCCAGTAGTGACAGGGGGCAGGGTCCCCAGCATTTT
CASSDRGQGPQHF
>TRBV7-5|TRBJ2-2|.|.
TGTGCCAGAAGCCTAGCTGACGGGACTAGCGGGAGGAGGGAAACCGGGGAGCTGTTTTTT
CARSLADGTSGRRETGELFF
>TRBV2|TRBJ2-3|.|TRBD2
TGTGCCAGCAGTGGAGGGGCGGGGGATGTGGATACGCAGTATTTT
CASSGGAGDVDTQYF
>TRBV12-5|TRBJ2-4|.|TRBD2
TGTGCTAGTGGTCCCGGGACTAGTCGGGACATTCAGTACTTC
CASGPGTSRDIQYF
>TRBV25-1|TRBJ2-3|.|TRBD2
TGTGCCAGCAGTGAAGATCTAGCGGGAGGGCCCACAGATACGCAGTATTTT
CASSEDLAGGPTDTQYF
>TRBV6-5|TRBJ2-5|.|.
TGTGCCAGCAGTTACTTATCCCCCCGGGGGTGGGAGCAGTACTTC
CASSYLSPRGWEQYF
>TRBV7-8|TRBJ2-7|.|.
TGTGCCAGCAGCTTAGCGTTGAACTATGGGAGCTCCTACGAGCAGTACTTC
CASSLALNYGSSYEQYF
>TRBV7-8|TRBJ2-3|.|.
TGTGCCAGCAGCCCATTGGGGGGGGCCTCCGCAGATACGCAGTATTTT
CASSPLGGASADTQYF
>TRBV6-1|TRBJ1-4|once|TRBD1
TGTGCCAGCAGGTACACAGGGGACGGAATGGAAAAACTGTTTTTT
CASRYTGDGMEKLFF
>TRBV4-2|TRBJ2-5|.|TRBD1
TGTGCCAGCAGCCCAGGACAGGGGGGGTCAGAGACCCAGTACTTC
CASSPGQGGSETQYF
>TRBV5-6|TRBJ2-1|.|.
TGTGCCAGCAGCCCTGTGGGGGGCTACAATGAGCAGTTCTTC
CASSPVGGYNEQFF
>TRBV4-1|TRBJ2-3|.|.
TGCGCCAGCAGCCAGGAGCAGCGACGCACAGATACGCAGTATTTT
CASSQEQRRTDTQYF
>TRBV29-1|TRBJ2-6|.|.
TGCAGCGTTATGAGCTCTGGGGCCAACGTCCTGACTTTC
CSVMSSGANVLTF
>TRBV2|TRBJ1-1|few|TRBD1
TGTGCCAGCAGCCTACAGGGGGCAAACACTGAAGCTTTCTTT
CASSLQGANTEAFF
>TRBV19|TRBJ2-5|.|.
TGTGCCAGTAGCGGGAGTAAGGAGACCCAGTACTTC
CASSGSKETQYF
>TRBV6-5|TRBJ2-3|.|TRBD2
TGTGCCAGCAGTTACGCTTCCGGGACTACTACAGATACGCAGTATTTT
CASSYASGTTTDTQYF
>TRBV6-5|TRBJ1-1|.|TRBD1
TGTGCCAGCAGCCGGGACAGGGCACCCACTGAAGCTTTCTTT
CASSRDRAPTEAFF
>TRBV7-9|TRBJ2-7|.|TRBD1
TGTGCCAGCAGCCCCACCGGGACAGGGAGTCACGAGCAGTACTTC
CASSPTGTGSHEQYF
>TRBV5-1|TRBJ2-7|.|.
TGCGCCAGCAGCATAGCGGACAGGAACGGGGAGCAGTACTTC
CASSIADRNGEQYF
>TRBV7-9|TRBJ2-5|.|TRBD1
TGTTCCAGCAGCTTCACAACCGGGACAGGGGCATTAGGGACCCAGTACTTC
CSSSFTTGTGALGTQYF
>TRBV6-5|TRBJ2-7|.|TRBD1
TGTGCCAGCAGTTTACGAGGGACAGGGCCTGTGGAGCAGTACTTC
CASSLRGTGPVEQYF
>TRBV4-2|TRBJ2-7|.|.
TGTGCCAGCAGCCAAGAACCCGGTGAGTCCTACGAGCAGTACTTC
CASSQEPGESYEQYF